This entry lists 5 T cell receptor beta chains sequenced from one sample in a study of blood T cell repertoires in COVID-19. Only in-frame clones appear in the TCRdb table, and some are missing; sequencing was by immunoSEQ multiplex PCR. The repertoire holds 250,000 to 350,000 clones, with around 86% as singletons. The sequencing sample was made of peripheral blood. These receptors all come from a woman aged 25 to 39 with active or convalescent COVID-19.

The CDR3 spells CASSLAGMGAVYEQYF. The CDR3 nucleotides are TGTGCCAGCAGCTTAGCGGGGATGGGGGCGGTCTACGAGCAGTACTTC. V and J are TRBV7-8 and TRBJ2-7, with a possible D match to TRBD1 (6 bases). The CDR3 extends over 16 amino acids. Trimming pared 0 bases from V and 3 bases from J, leaving 15 bases between. Germline loops: CDR1 SGHVS, CDR2 FQNEAQ.

The chain is built from TRBV2 and TRBJ1-4; 8 bases are shared with TRBD1. The J segment lost 11 bases and the V segment lost 6 bases, leaving 5 bases of the junction unmatched. Germline V lookup: CDR1 SNHLY, CDR2 FYNNEI. The CDR3 runs to 12 residues. This chain's CDR3 is CASSQDREKLFF. The DNA of the CDR3 is TGTGCCAGCAGCCAGGACAGGGAGAAACTGTTTTTT.

This chain joins TRBV5-4 and TRBJ2-3; 9 nucleotides line up with TRBD2. Germline trimming cut 0 bases from V and 14 bases from J; bases unmatched to any gene: 10. CDR3 length: 14 amino acids. Germline-derived CDR1 and CDR2 are SGHNT and YYREEE (reference sequence). CDR3 sequence reads: CASSLGLAVPFLYF. The CDR3 region has the DNA TGTGCCAGCAGCTTGGGACTAGCGGTTCCCTTTCTGTATTTT.

J is TRBJ1-5 and V is TRBV5-6; D is perhaps TRBD1 (6 bases). Germline-derived CDR1 and CDR2 are SGHDT and YYEEEE. Trimming pared 1 base from V and 7 bases from J, leaving 9 bases between. The CDR3 spans 13 residues. The CDR3, as DNA: TGTGCCAGCAGCTTGCGGGGGGCCCAGCCCCAGCATTTT. Translating gives CASSLRGAQPQHF.

This chain links TRBV19 with TRBJ2-2; a possible D gene is TRBD1 (6 bases). The CDR3 is made up of 14 amino acids. The germline V gene has CDR1 LNHDA and CDR2 SQIVND (reference sequence). V was clipped by 1 base and J by 7 bases, with 10 bases between them. As DNA, the CDR3 is TGTGCCAGTAGTATAGGGCAGGACAGCGGGGAGCTGTTTTTT. Its translation: CASSIGQDSGELFF. Variable domain in full (rest from reference TRBV19 and TRBJ2-2): DGGITQSPKYLFRKEGQNVTLSCEQNLNHDAMYWYRQDPGQGLRLIYYSQIVNDFQKGDIAEGYSVSREKKESFPLTVTSAQKNPTAFYLCASSIGQDSGELFFGEGSRLTVL.